The source of this TCR beta chain is a study of cytomegalovirus exposure and HLA in healthy donors. Study-wide findings and caveats: Clonal expansion, a later analysis showed, was greater in HLA-associated TCR beta chains than in equally common others.

The PCR made use of 60 Vbeta and 13 Jbeta primers. Per the study methods: Roughly 10 million shared chains were among approximately 80 million unique TCR beta chains counted in a later analysis. Profiled with immunoSEQ multiplex PCR; TCRdb holds only in-frame clones, not every one. V and J calls and clone size come straight from that table; D and trimming were deduced from the DNA. Of 100,000 to 150,000 clones detected, approximately 81% appear once; the ten largest clones hold around 7.2%. This clone appeared once. The antigen is not known. Healthy individuals who donated bone marrow served as the donors. Germline lookup yields CDR1 SGHTA and CDR2 FQGNSA. CDR3 size: 11 residues. V dropped 5 bases and J dropped 6 bases, with 8 bases sitting between them.

The chain uses TRBV7-2 and TRBJ2-7; D is possibly TRBD2 (6 bases). Sequenced sample: PBMCs. This TCR was recovered from a male donor in good health and CMV-seronegative. The CDR3 nucleotides are TGTGCCAGCAGCCGGGAGTTCGAGCAGTACTTC. This codes for CASSREFEQYF.